The source of this T cell receptor beta chain is a study of CD8+ T cells in alopecia areata. Study in general: The investigators scored severity in treated patients by the percentage of affected scalp area.

Treatment meaning: oral pan-JAK inhibitor, 5-10 mg twice daily. The CDR3 length is 14 residues. Germline CDR1 is MDHEN and CDR2 is SYDVKM. The V segment lost 6 bases and the J segment 9 bases; nucleotides outside the gene matches: 11. Study findings and constraints: Significant decreases in scalp clonality and expanded CD8+ clones followed tofacitinib treatment.

Once RNA had been extracted, it was reverse transcribed into cDNA to act as the sequencing template. Data came from immunoSEQ multiplex PCR; TCRdb stores just in-frame clones and leaves some out. The profile covers around 290,000 clones, with more than 45% appearing a single time and approximately 1.7% taken by the ten largest. A note on this clone: Its target is unknown.

The chain carries TRBV28 and TRBJ1-5; TRBD1 aligns across 7 bases. The sequences come from CD4+ T cells sorted from blood, collected at week 24, from a patient treated with tofacitinib. This receptor was identified in a human donor with alopecia areata. The CDR3 sequence: CASSRDSRRRPQHF. The CDR3 bases are TGTGCCAGCAGCCGGGACAGCCGAAGGAGGCCCCAGCATTTT.